This is a list of T cell receptor beta chains from one sample in a study of OX40 agonist ivuxolimab in advanced cancers. TCRdb's copy holds only in-frame clones and misses some; the assay was immunoSEQ multiplex PCR. The table records some 62,000 clones, approximately 89% of them present only once. Sample: CD4+ or CD8+ T cells sorted from blood, taken in a trial of the OX40 agonist ivuxolimab. The receptors derive from an adult with an advanced solid tumor such as melanoma, head and neck, liver or kidney cancer. The CDR3 runs from the conserved cysteine through the conserved F or W. A D gene is named only where the DNA matches it firmly. Clone size is stated in some rows and not others, as once, few, many or a class when expanded.

abundance	v_gene	j_gene	d_gene	CDR3aa	CDR3nt
once	TRBV11-3	TRBJ2-7	.	CASSLGDNEQYF	TGTGCCAGCAGCTTAGGGGACAACGAGCAGTACTTC
.	TRBV28	TRBJ1-4	TRBD1	CASSLRYGGTGAEKLFF	TGTGCCAGCAGTTTAAGGTACGGGGGGACAGGGGCTGAAAAACTGTTTTTT
.	TRBV7-9	TRBJ2-5	TRBD2	CASTIGGDETQYF	TGTGCCAGCACCATCGGGGGGGATGAGACCCAGTACTTC
once	TRBV10-2	TRBJ1-1	.	CASSDEGRRTEAFF	TGCGCCAGCAGTGACGAGGGAAGAAGGACTGAAGCTTTCTTT
.	TRBV5-1	TRBJ2-3	.	CASSLTTPGWDTQYF	TGCGCCAGCAGCTTGACCACACCAGGTTGGGATACGCAGTATTTT
.	TRBV5-1	TRBJ1-1	TRBD1	CASSLTGDATEAFF	TGCGCCAGCAGCTTGACAGGGGACGCCACTGAAGCTTTCTTT
.	TRBV6-5	TRBJ2-5	.	CASSYAGTQYF	TGTGCCAGCAGTTACGCCGGGACCCAGTACTTC
.	TRBV28	TRBJ2-3	.	CASSLRAVNADTQYF	TGTGCCAGCAGCCTACGGGCAGTCAATGCAGATACGCAGTATTTT
.	TRBV28	TRBJ2-2	TRBD2	CASSPDGTRDTGELFF	TGTGCCAGCAGCCCCGACGGGACTAGGGACACCGGGGAGCTGTTTTTT
few	TRBV7-2	TRBJ2-3	TRBD2	CASSLAGGWDTQYF	TGTGCCAGCAGCTTAGCGGGAGGGTGGGATACGCAGTATTTT
once	TRBV5-1	TRBJ1-1	.	CASSLDWNTEAFF	TGCGCCAGCAGCTTGGACTGGAACACTGAAGCTTTCTTT
.	TRBV6-5	TRBJ2-1	.	CASSYSMVNYDNEQFF	TGTGCCAGCAGTTACTCGATGGTTAACTACGACAATGAGCAGTTCTTC
.	TRBV19	TRBJ1-3	.	CASSIGGDGNTIYF	TGTGCCAGTAGTATTGGAGGGGACGGAAACACCATATATTTT
few	TRBV9	TRBJ1-4	.	CASSVGSTSHEKLFF	TGTGCCAGCAGCGTAGGATCGACTTCACATGAAAAACTGTTTTTT
.	TRBV28	TRBJ1-3	.	CASRVSSGNTIYF	TGTGCCAGCAGGGTGAGCTCTGGAAACACCATATATTTT
.	TRBV28	TRBJ1-5	TRBD1	CASSTGTGGYSNQPQHF	TGTGCCAGCAGCACCGGGACAGGGGGCTACTCCAATCAGCCCCAGCATTTT
once	TRBV29-1	TRBJ1-1	TRBD1	CSGVTGRTEAFF	TGCAGCGGGGTGACAGGGCGCACTGAAGCTTTCTTT
.	TRBV20-1	TRBJ2-7	.	CSASLVYEQYF	TGCAGTGCTAGCCTAGTCTACGAGCAGTACTTC